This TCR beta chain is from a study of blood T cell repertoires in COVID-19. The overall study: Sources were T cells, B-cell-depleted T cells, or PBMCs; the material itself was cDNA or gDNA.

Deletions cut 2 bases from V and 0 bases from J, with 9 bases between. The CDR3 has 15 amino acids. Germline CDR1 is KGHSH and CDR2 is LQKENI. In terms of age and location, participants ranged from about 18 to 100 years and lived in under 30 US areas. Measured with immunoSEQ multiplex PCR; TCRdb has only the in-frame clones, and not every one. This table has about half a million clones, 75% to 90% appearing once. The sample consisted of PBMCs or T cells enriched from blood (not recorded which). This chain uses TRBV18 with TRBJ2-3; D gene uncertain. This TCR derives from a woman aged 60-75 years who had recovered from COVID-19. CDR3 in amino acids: CASSPNSFSTDTQYF. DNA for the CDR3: TGTGCCAGCTCACCAAACTCTTTCAGCACAGATACGCAGTATTTT.